These T cell receptor beta chains were read from a single sample in a study of blood T cell repertoires in COVID-19. The method was immunoSEQ multiplex PCR; TCRdb's version includes in-frame clones alone and lacks a portion of them. The table has some 170,000 clones, around nine tenths seen once. The sequenced material came from peripheral blood. The receptors were sampled from a woman in her 70s with COVID-19, enrolled during active disease. Both conserved end residues are trimmed from each CDR3.

v_call	j_call	cdr3_aa
TRBV25-1	TRBJ2-5	ASSLQGFGETQY
TRBV7-2	TRBJ1-4	ASSFRGFATNEKLF
TRBV6-5	TRBJ2-5	ASRAGTAEETQY
TRBV6-5	TRBJ2-7	ASSRTGGNEQY
TRBV28	TRBJ1-2	ASSLYPNGNYGYT
TRBV10-3	TRBJ1-2	AISGLAGQVSSGYT
TRBV12-3/TRBV12-4	TRBJ1-4	ASRGTGREKLF
TRBV3-1/TRBV3-2	TRBJ2-7	ASSEGAGRYEQY
TRBV10-2	TRBJ2-7	ASTSGSHGGLHSYEQY
TRBV11-3	TRBJ2-5	ASSLPTGGLETQY
TRBV18	TRBJ1-1	ASSPPGTGGEMNTEAF
TRBV5-5	TRBJ2-7	ASSFTGYHPPYEQY
TRBV24-1	TRBJ2-3	APRFLAGAPDTQY
TRBV6-5	TRBJ2-7	ASRMGGNEQY
TRBV11-2	TRBJ2-5	ASSPGDGRGGHQETQY
TRBV13	TRBJ2-2	ASSPRTRANTGELF
TRBV27	TRBJ1-2	ASSSMTGFYGYT
TRBV4-3	TRBJ2-1	ASSPSGASYNEQF
TRBV11-3	TRBJ2-4	ASSLGGVRSGNIQY
TRBV30	TRBJ2-3	AWETGLVPTDTQY
TRBV10-3	TRBJ2-2	AISLLAANTGELF
TRBV28	TRBJ2-5	ASSFPGGETQY
TRBV7-2	TRBJ1-4	ASSSTGDRRNEKLF
TRBV7-6	TRBJ1-3	ASSLTGQAFGNTIY
TRBV5-1	TRBJ2-7	ASSLGPGSSSYEQY
TRBV11-2	TRBJ1-1	ASSLKLGVVNTEAF
TRBV6-6	TRBJ1-6	ASSYQGNNSPLH
TRBV18	TRBJ2-1	ASSAPVYNEQF
TRBV30	TRBJ2-2	AWGIGGVGELF
TRBV10-3	TRBJ2-1	AISGSTRSYEQF
TRBV18	TRBJ2-7	ASSLTSSYEQY
TRBV30	TRBJ1-6	ALKGETNSPLH
TRBV6-6	TRBJ2-2	ASSRLAGPISGELF
TRBV10-2	TRBJ2-7	ASSESNGEQY
TRBV5-8	TRBJ1-1	ASSSRPENTEAF
TRBV11-3	TRBJ2-1	ASSLVTVYNEQF
TRBV19	TRBJ2-2	ASSIRQGPNTGELF
TRBV18	TRBJ1-1	ASSPRDRGSNTEAF
TRBV19	TRBJ2-7	ASSPGQVTYEQY
TRBV27	TRBJ2-3	ASSFAVTDTQY
TRBV7-6	TRBJ1-6	ASSLDGSYNSPLH
TRBV11-2	TRBJ2-2	ASSLDLGLLTGELF
TRBV5-4	TRBJ2-5	ASSWGVAAAQETQY
TRBV30	TRBJ2-6	AWSVGSGAGANVLT
TRBV25-1	TRBJ1-2	ASSEEGARGYT
TRBV10-3	TRBJ1-2	AISVNSANYGYT
TRBV11-2	TRBJ2-7	ASSPNGYEQY
TRBV6-1	TRBJ1-6	ASSERGGESPLH
TRBV10-3	TRBJ1-6	AISGSGPNTSPLH
TRBV5-1	TRBJ2-2	ASSLVGSANTGELF
TRBV7-9	TRBJ2-7	ASSPSGEGDEQY